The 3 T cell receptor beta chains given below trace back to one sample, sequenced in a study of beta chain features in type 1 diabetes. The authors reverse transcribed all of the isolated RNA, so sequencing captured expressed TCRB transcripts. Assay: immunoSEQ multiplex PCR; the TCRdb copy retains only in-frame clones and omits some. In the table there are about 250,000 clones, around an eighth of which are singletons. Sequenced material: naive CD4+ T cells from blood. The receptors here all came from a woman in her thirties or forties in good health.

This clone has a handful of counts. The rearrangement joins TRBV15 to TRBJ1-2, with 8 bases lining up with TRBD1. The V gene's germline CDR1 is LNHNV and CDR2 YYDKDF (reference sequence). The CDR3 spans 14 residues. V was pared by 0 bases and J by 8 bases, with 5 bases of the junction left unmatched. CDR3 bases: TGTGCCACCAGCAGAGATCAGGGGGCATGGGGCTACACCTTC. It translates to CATSRDQGAWGYTF. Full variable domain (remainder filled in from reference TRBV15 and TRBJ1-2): DAMVIQNPRYQVTQFGKPVTLSCSQTLNHNVMYWYQQKSSQAPKLLFHYYDKDFNNEADTPDNFQSRRPNTSFCFLDIRSPGLGDTAMYLCATSRDQGAWGYTFGSGTRLTVV.

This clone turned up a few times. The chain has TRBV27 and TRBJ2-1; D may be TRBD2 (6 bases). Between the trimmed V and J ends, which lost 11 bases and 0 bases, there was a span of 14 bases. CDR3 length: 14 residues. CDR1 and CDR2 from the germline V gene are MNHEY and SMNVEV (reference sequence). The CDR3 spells CACHKGGSYNEQFF. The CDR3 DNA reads TGTGCCTGCCATAAGGGAGGCTCCTACAATGAGCAGTTCTTC.

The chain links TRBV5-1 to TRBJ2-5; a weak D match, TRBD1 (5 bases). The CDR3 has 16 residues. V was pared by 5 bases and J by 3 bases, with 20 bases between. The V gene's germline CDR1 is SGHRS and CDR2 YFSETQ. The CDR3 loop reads CASRRTSLGLEETQYF. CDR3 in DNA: TGCGCCAGCAGGCGGACAAGTTTAGGGCTAGAAGAGACCCAGTACTTC.